These 14 T cell receptor beta chains originate from one sample sequenced in a study of PD-1 blockade in mismatch repair-deficient tumors (TCRdb year 2017). Receptor amplification or capture employed the immunoSEQ multiplex PCR assay. Here the immuneACCESS table is served through TCRdb, limited to in-frame sequences with V and J called. Missing clones are a known gap in these copies; in checked studies unresolved V genes cover under half, and the rest lacks a known reason. This sample comprises about 100,000 clones, 82% of them detected only once. Of the sample, around 6.5% is held by the ten largest clones. The material sequenced was peripheral blood, taken roughly 35 weeks after starting pembrolizumab. All receptors derive from an adult with mismatch repair-deficient cancer.

The gene calls are TRBV27 and TRBJ2-7, with TRBD2 matching over 9 bases. This CDR3 has 13 residues. Germline CDR1 MNHEY, CDR2 SMNVEV (reference sequence). Unmatched junction bases numbered 3, after V lost 6 bases and J lost 3 bases. CDR3: CASRASGIYEQYF. CDR3 nucleotides: TGTGCCAGCAGGGCTAGCGGGATCTACGAGCAGTACTTC.

V and J are TRBV5-1 and TRBJ1-2; TRBD1 might be the D (5 bases). Trimming cost V 0 bases and J 2 bases, with 11 bases left between them. The length of the CDR3 is 15 residues. The germline CDR1 and CDR2 sequences are SGHRS and YFSETQ. Here the CDR3 DNA reads TGCGCCAGCAGCTTGGACAGGCTTGCCAACTATGGCTACACCTTC. Residues: CASSLDRLANYGYTF. The whole variable domain, remainder taken from reference TRBV5-1 and TRBJ1-2, is KAGVTQTPRYLIKTRGQQVTLSCSPISGHRSVSWYQQTPGQGLQFLFEYFSETQRNKGNFPGRFSGRQFSNSRSEMNVSTLELGDSALYLCASSLDRLANYGYTFGSGTRLTVV.

The V gene is TRBV6-1, the J gene TRBJ2-3, with D perhaps TRBD1 (5 bases). CDR1 is MNHNS, CDR2 SASEGT, per germline. This CDR3 is built from 12 residues. Trimming left V 6 bases short and J 7 bases short, with 11 bases between. DNA of the CDR3: TGTGCCAGCAGGTGGACAAAAAATACGCAGTATTTT. It translates to CASRWTKNTQYF.

This chain connects TRBV7-3 to TRBJ2-3; D is unclear. Looked up from germline, CDR1 is SGHTA and CDR2 is FQGTGA. The ends were cut back, 4 bases at V and 5 bases at J, with 13 bases in the middle. This CDR3 has 14 residues. CDR3 in DNA: TGTGCCAGCAGCTCCGATATTACCCGAGATACGCAGTATTTT. This translates into CASSSDITRDTQYF.

This clone was seen more than once but under ten times. The gene calls are TRBV6-1 and TRBJ1-1, with D unresolved. The V end lost 7 bases, the J end lost 1 base, and 10 bases lay between the germline ends. The V gene's germline CDR1 is MNHNS and CDR2 SASEGT. The CDR3 spans 13 residues. The CDR3 region has the DNA TGTGCCAGCATGGGGTGGAGGAACACTGAAGCTTTCTTT. Translated, it gives CASMGWRNTEAFF.

This chain uses TRBV5-4 with TRBJ2-5; D not resolved. CDR1 is SGHNT and CDR2 is YYREEE in the germline V gene (reference sequence). V lost 4 bases, J lost 2 bases, and 12 bases lay in between. The length of the CDR3 is 14 residues. The CDR3 sequence: CASSLRTKQETQYF. The CDR3 region has the DNA TGTGCCAGCAGCCTAAGGACGAAACAAGAGACCCAGTACTTC.

This chain uses TRBV7-6 with TRBJ2-5; 9 positions agree with TRBD1. The V gene's germline CDR1 is SGHVS and CDR2 FNYEAQ. The J segment lost 5 bases and the V segment lost 5 bases, leaving 9 bases of the junction unmatched. This CDR3 has 15 residues. CDR3 region: CASSPETGGRETQYF. Written as DNA, the CDR3 is TGTGCCAGCAGCCCTGAGACAGGGGGACGGGAGACCCAGTACTTC.

The rearrangement joins TRBV6-6 to TRBJ2-3, with unresolved D. Germline-derived CDR1 and CDR2 are MNHNY and SVGAGI (reference sequence). The V and J ends lost 2 bases and 5 bases respectively, with 11 bases between them. The CDR3 length is 14 residues. The CDR3 DNA reads TGTGCCAGCAGTTACCAAACCGCCGAAGATACGCAGTATTTT. It translates to CASSYQTAEDTQYF.

The chain joins TRBV5-3 to TRBJ1-5; the D gene is possibly TRBD1 (6 bases). TRBV5-3 is known as an ORF, though its function is uncertain. The length of the CDR3 is 13 residues. V lost 6 bases and J 3 bases, leaving 10 bases between the germline ends. Here the CDR3 reads CARNTGNNQPQHF. In DNA form, the CDR3 reads TGTGCCAGAAATACAGGGAACAATCAGCCCCAGCATTTT.

The chain links TRBV27 to TRBJ1-5; D gene ambiguous. V gave up 1 base and J gave up 0 bases, with 7 bases separating them. The CDR3 spans 15 residues. Per germline, CDR1 MNHEY and CDR2 SMNVEV (reference sequence). CDR3 DNA: TGTGCCAGCAGTTTATGGGCAGATAGCAATCAGCCCCAGCATTTT. Translating it yields CASSLWADSNQPQHF.

Ten or more counts support this clone. Relative to the germline gene, one junction end is altered; a read error may explain this. This chain joins TRBV29-1 and TRBJ2-1; D tentatively reads TRBD1 or TRBD2 (5 bases each). CDR1 and CDR2 (germline): SQVTM, ANQGSEA. The CDR3 length is 14 residues. The CDR3: CSAERGREWSEQFF. CDR3 sequence (DNA): TGCAGCGCTGAACGGGGACGGGAATGGAGTGAGCAGTTCTTC.

The chain has TRBV2 and TRBJ2-5; D could derive from TRBD1 or TRBD2 (5 bases each). The CDR3 loop spans 14 amino acids. CDR1 SNHLY and CDR2 FYNNEI come from the germline V gene. V was cut by 3 bases and J by 7 bases, with 15 bases left in between. DNA for the CDR3: TGTGCCAGCAGTGATGGGCCTGGGGGTGGGACCCAGTACTTC. Its translation: CASSDGPGGGTQYF.

The rearrangement joins TRBV19 to TRBJ2-1; D remains unclear. The V and J ends lost 2 bases and 7 bases respectively, with 12 bases between them. Germline CDR1 and CDR2: LNHDA and SQIVND (reference sequence). The CDR3 covers 14 residues. CDR3 sequence (DNA): TGTGCCAGTAGTATACCCGACAAACTAAATGAGCAGTTCTTC. Protein: CASSIPDKLNEQFF.

V usage is TRBV27 and J usage is TRBJ1-4; 7 bases line up with TRBD1. CDR1 and CDR2 from the germline V gene are MNHEY and SMNVEV (reference sequence). The CDR3 spans 13 residues. Losses at the gene ends were 4 bases for V and 5 bases for J; bases not matched to a gene: 1. The CDR3 is CASSWDRNEKLFF. CDR3 nucleotides: TGTGCCAGCAGTTGGGACAGAAATGAAAAACTGTTTTTT.